Listed below are T cell receptor beta chains from one sample, sequenced in a study of blood T cell repertoires in COVID-19. Measured with immunoSEQ multiplex PCR; TCRdb has only the in-frame clones, and not every one. The table shows 95,000 or so clones, with roughly 76% occurring only once. The sequenced material came from peripheral blood. The receptors come from a man older than 75 with COVID-19, enrolled during active disease. The conserved cysteine and the conserved F or W are not part of the CDR3 here. The order of the fields is CDR3 protein, J gene, V gene.

ASSPVGATGNTIY,TRBJ1-3,TRBV18
ASSLGGMNRMNTEAF,TRBJ1-1,TRBV5-4
ASTRGGLNTDTQY,TRBJ2-3,TRBV2
ASSLWMTGWDEKLF,TRBJ1-4,TRBV5-6
ASRATGADEQY,TRBJ2-7,TRBV5-1
ASSLNPTGGGAYGYT,TRBJ1-2,TRBV7-3
ASSLGQDGNGYT,TRBJ1-2,TRBV7-8
ATSRGGVEGGFYEQY,TRBJ2-7,TRBV15
ASSLGGGPSGELF,TRBJ2-2,TRBV11-3
SVELAGGHTDTQY,TRBJ2-3,TRBV29-1
ASRPDSSYNSPLH,TRBJ1-6,TRBV19
AWSRGEIGANVLT,TRBJ2-6,TRBV30
ASSQGAWDRRNEQF,TRBJ2-1,TRBV3-1/TRBV3-2
ANSLRAGQGSSPLH,TRBJ1-6,TRBV5-4
ASSPHTGAYSQRNGYT,TRBJ1-2,TRBV5-8
AWSGPGQGIDYGYT,TRBJ1-2,TRBV30
ASSLGFGFDGYT,TRBJ1-2,TRBV5-4
ASSIRGQGITGELF,TRBJ2-2,TRBV19